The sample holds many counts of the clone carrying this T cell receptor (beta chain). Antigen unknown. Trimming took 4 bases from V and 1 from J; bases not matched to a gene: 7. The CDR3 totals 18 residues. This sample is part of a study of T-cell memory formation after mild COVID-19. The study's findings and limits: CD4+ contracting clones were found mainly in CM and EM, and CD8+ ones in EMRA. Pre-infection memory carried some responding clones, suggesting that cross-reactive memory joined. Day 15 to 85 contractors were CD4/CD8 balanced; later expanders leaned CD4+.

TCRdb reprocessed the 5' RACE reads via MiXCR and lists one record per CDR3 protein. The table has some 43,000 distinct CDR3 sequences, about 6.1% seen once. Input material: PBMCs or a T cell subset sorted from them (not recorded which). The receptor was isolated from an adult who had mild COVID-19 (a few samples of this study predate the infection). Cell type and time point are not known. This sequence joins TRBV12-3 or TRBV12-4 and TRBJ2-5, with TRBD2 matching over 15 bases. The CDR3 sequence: CASSWTSGGAGSQETQYF. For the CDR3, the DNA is TGTGCCAGCAGTTGGACTAGCGGGGGGGCCGGTTCCCAAGAGACCCAGTACTTC.